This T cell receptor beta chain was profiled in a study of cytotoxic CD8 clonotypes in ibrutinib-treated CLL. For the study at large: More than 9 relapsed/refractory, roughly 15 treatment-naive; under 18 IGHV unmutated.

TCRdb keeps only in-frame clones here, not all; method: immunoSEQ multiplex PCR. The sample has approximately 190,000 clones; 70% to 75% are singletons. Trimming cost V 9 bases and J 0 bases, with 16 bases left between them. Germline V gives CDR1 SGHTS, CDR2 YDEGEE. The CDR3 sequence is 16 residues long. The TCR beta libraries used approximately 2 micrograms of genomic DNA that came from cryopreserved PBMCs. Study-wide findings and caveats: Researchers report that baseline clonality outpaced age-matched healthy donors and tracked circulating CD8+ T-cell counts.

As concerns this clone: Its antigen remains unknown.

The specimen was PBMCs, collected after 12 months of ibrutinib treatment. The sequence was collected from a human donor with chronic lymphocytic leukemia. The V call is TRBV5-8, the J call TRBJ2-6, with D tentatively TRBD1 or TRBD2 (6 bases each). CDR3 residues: CATSRGHSSGANVLTF. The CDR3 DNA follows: TGTGCCACCTCGCGGGGACATTCCTCTGGGGCCAACGTCCTGACTTTC.